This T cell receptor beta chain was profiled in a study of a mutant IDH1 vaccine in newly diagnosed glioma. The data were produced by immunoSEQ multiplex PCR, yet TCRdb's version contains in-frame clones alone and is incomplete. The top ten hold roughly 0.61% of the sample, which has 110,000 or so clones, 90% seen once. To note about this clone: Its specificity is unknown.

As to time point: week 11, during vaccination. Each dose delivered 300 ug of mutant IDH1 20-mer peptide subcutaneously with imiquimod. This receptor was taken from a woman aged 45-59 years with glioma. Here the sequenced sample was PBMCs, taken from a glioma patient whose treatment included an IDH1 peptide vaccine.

The CDR3 nucleotides are TGTGCCAGCAGCTTTCCTAATCAGCCCCAGCATTTT. Its protein is CASSFPNQPQHF. This sequence joins TRBV7-9 and TRBJ1-5, with unresolved D. V lost 3 bases and J lost 4, with 4 bases in between. CDR1 and CDR2 (germline): SEHNR, FQNEAQ (reference sequence). This CDR3 spans 12 amino acids.